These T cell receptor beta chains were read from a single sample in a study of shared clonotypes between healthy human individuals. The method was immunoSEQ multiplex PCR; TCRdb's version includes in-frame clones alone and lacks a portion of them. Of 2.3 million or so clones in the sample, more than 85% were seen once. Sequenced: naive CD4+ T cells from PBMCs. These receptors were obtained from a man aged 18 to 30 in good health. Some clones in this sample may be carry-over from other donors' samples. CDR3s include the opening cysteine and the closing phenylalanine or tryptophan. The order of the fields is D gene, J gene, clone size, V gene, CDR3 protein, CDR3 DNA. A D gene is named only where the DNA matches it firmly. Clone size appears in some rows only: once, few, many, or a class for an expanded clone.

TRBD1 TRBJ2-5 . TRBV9 CASSDTGGPETQYF TGTGCCAGCAGCGATACAGGGGGCCCAGAGACCCAGTACTTC
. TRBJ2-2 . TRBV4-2 CASSQADTGELFF TGTGCCAGCAGCCAAGCCGACACCGGGGAGCTGTTTTTT
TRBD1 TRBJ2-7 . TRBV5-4 CASSFRQGLTGEQYF TGTGCCAGCAGCTTTCGACAGGGGTTGACGGGAGAGCAGTACTTC
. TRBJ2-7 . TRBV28 CASSRRGVRGYEQYF TGTGCCAGCAGCCGAAGGGGGGTTCGGGGGTACGAGCAGTACTTC
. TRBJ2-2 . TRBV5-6 CASSSLLPLGTGELFF TGTGCCAGCAGCTCCCTTCTGCCCCTGGGCACCGGGGAGCTGTTTTTT
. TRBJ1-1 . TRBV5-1 CASSLPGAEAFF TGCGCCAGCAGCTTGCCGGGGGCTGAAGCTTTCTTT
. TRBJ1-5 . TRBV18 CASSPGTQRGARQPQHF TGTGCCAGCTCACCGGGAACTCAGAGGGGGGCGAGGCAGCCCCAGCATTTT
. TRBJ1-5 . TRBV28 CASRPPGGSYSNQPQHF TGTGCCAGCAGACCCCCGGGGGGATCCTATAGCAATCAGCCCCAGCATTTT
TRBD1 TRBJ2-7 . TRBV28 CASSLPDRDRGHEQYF TGTGCCAGCAGCCTACCCGACCGGGACAGGGGGCACGAGCAGTACTTC
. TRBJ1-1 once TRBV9 CASSVAGGENTEAFF TGTGCCAGCAGCGTAGCTGGGGGGGAGAACACTGAAGCTTTCTTT
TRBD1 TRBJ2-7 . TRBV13 CASSTETGQNYEQYF TGTGCCAGCAGCACGGAAACGGGACAGAACTACGAGCAGTACTTC
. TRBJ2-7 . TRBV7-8 CASSTTRSADRFRDEQYF TGTGCCAGCAGCACGACCCGTTCAGCAGACAGGTTTCGGGACGAGCAGTACTTC
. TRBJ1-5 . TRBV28 CASSTLGFRQPQHF TGTGCCAGCAGTACCCTAGGGTTTAGGCAGCCCCAGCATTTT
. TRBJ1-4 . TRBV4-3 CASSPSLLGRAEKLFF TGCGCCAGCAGCCCTTCCTTACTGGGGCGGGCGGAAAAACTGTTTTTT
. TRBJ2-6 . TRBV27 CASSLWGTGANVLTF TGTGCCAGCTCCTTATGGGGTACTGGGGCCAACGTCCTGACTTTC
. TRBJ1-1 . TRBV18 CASSPKGLNTEAFF TGTGCCAGCTCACCGAAGGGGTTGAACACTGAAGCTTTCTTT
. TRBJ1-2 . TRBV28 CASNPSSGGEGYGYTF TGTGCCAGCAACCCGTCGTCGGGGGGCGAGGGCTATGGCTACACCTTC
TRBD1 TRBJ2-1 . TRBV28 CASSPTQGAKYNEQFF TGTGCCAGCAGTCCAACCCAGGGGGCGAAGTACAATGAGCAGTTCTTC
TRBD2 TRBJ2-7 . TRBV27 CASRLLTLAGGPYEQYF TGTGCCAGCAGACTATTAACCCTAGCGGGAGGACCCTACGAGCAGTACTTC
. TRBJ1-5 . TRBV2 CASSDRTSNQPQHF TGTGCCAGCAGCGACCGGACTAGCAATCAGCCCCAGCATTTT
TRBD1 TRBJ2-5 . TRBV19 CASSRGQDQETQYF TGTGCCAGTTCACGAGGACAGGATCAGGAGACCCAGTACTTC
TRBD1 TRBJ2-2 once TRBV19 CASSRRGQGAGGELFF TGTGCCAGTAGTAGAAGGGGACAGGGGGCTGGCGGGGAGCTGTTTTTT
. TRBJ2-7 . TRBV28 CASSRGQPGEQYF TGTGCCAGCAGCCGCGGACAACCTGGCGAGCAGTACTTC
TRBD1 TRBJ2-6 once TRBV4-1 CASSQAMGRGLGANVLTF TGCGCCAGCAGCCAGGCGATGGGCAGGGGGCTTGGGGCCAACGTCCTGACTTTC
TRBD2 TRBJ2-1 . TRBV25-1 CASRLAGANEQFF TGTGCCAGCAGACTAGCGGGAGCGAATGAGCAGTTCTTC
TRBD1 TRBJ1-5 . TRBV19 CASSIADRGGNQPQHF TGTGCCAGTAGTATAGCGGACAGGGGGGGAAATCAGCCCCAGCATTTT
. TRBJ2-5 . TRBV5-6 CASSYLRGAAAETQYF TGTGCCAGCAGCTACCTACGGGGGGCTGCGGCAGAGACCCAGTACTTC
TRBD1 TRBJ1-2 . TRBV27 CASSSTTGGLGYTF TGTGCCAGCAGTTCCACAACAGGGGGCCTTGGCTACACCTTC
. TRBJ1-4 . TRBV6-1 CASRDRGEGEKLFF TGTGCCAGCAGGGATAGGGGGGAAGGTGAAAAACTGTTTTTT
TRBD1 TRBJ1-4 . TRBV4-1 CASSFGQGREKLFF TGCGCCAGCAGCTTCGGACAGGGTAGGGAAAAACTGTTTTTT
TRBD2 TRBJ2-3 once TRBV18 CASSPGREGTDTQYF TGTGCCAGCTCACCAGGGCGGGAGGGCACAGATACGCAGTATTTT
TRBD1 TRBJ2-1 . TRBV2 CASSESGTVSYNEQFF TGTGCCAGCAGTGAATCCGGGACAGTCTCCTACAATGAGCAGTTCTTC
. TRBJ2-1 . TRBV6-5 CASSYFRVLAREQFF TGTGCCAGCAGTTACTTTCGGGTTCTAGCACGGGAGCAGTTCTTC
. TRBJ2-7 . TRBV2 CASSGGPGYEQYF TGTGCCAGCAGTGGTGGGCCCGGGTACGAGCAGTACTTC
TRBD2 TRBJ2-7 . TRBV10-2 CASSDTRGSTRERVYEQYF TGCGCCAGCAGTGATACCCGGGGATCTACGCGGGAGCGTGTTTACGAGCAGTACTTC
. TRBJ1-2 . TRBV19 CASSRTDRPLYGYTF TGTGCCAGTAGTAGGACAGACCGTCCCCTCTATGGCTACACCTTC
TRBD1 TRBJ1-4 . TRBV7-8 CATHSHRGNEKLFF TGTGCCACCCATTCCCACAGGGGGAATGAAAAACTGTTTTTT
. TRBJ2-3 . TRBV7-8 CASSFTDTQYF TGTGCCAGCAGCTTCACAGATACGCAGTATTTT
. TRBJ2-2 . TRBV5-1 CASSLGSFDTGELFF TGCGCCAGCAGCTTGGGCAGTTTTGACACCGGGGAGCTGTTTTTT
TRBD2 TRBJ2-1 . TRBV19 CASSDAGTSDEQFF TGTGCCAGTAGCGACGCCGGGACTAGCGATGAGCAGTTCTTC
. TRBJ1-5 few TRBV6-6 CASRTTGPEQPQHF TGTGCCAGCCGCACAACAGGGCCGGAGCAGCCCCAGCATTTT
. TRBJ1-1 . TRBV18 CASSERSTEAFF TGTGCCAGCTCAGAAAGGAGCACTGAAGCTTTCTTT
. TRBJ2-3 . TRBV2 CASSRTALGTDTQYF TGTGCCAGCAGTAGGACGGCTCTGGGCACAGATACGCAGTATTTT
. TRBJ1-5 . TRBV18 CASSPSTGGNQPQHF TGTGCCAGCTCACCCTCAACGGGGGGAAATCAGCCCCAGCATTTT
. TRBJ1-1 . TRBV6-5 CASSYLRGMISEAFF TGTGCCAGCAGTTACCTACGGGGAATGATATCTGAAGCTTTCTTT